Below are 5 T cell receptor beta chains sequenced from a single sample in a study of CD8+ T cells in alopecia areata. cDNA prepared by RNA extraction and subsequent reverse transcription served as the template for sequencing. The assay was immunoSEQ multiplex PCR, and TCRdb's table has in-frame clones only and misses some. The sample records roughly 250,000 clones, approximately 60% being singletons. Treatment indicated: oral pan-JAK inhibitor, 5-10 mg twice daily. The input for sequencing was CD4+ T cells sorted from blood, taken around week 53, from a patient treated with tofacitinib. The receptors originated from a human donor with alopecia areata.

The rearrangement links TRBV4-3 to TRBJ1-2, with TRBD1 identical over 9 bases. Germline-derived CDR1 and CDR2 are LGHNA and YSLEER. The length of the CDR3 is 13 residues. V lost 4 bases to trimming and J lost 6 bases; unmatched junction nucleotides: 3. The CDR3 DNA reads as TGCGCCAGCAGCCGGACAGGGGAGAATGGCTACACCTTC. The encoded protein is CASSRTGENGYTF.

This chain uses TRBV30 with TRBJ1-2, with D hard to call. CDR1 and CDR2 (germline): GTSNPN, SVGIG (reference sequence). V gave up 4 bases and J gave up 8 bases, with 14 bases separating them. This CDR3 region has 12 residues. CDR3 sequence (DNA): TGTGCCTGGAAAAGGGTCAGGACGGGCTACACCTTC. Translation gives CAWKRVRTGYTF.

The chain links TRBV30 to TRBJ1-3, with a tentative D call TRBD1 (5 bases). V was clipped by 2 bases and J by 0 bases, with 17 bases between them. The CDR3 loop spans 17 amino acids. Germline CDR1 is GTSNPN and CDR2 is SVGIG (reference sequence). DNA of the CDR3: TGTGCCTGGAGTTTCAACAGAGGGACTCGCTCTGGAAACACCATATATTTT. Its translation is CAWSFNRGTRSGNTIYF.

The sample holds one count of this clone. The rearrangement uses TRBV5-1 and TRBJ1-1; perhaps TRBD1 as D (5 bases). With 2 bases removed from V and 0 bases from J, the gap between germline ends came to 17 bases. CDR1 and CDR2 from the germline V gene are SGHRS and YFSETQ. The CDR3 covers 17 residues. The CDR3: CASSLPLGGSMNTEAFF. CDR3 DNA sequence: TGCGCCAGCAGCTTACCTCTGGGGGGTTCCATGAACACTGAAGCTTTCTTT. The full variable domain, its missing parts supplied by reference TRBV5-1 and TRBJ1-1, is KAGVTQTPRYLIKTRGQQVTLSCSPISGHRSVSWYQQTPGQGLQFLFEYFSETQRNKGNFPGRFSGRQFSNSRSEMNVSTLELGDSALYLCASSLPLGGSMNTEAFFGQGTRLTVV.

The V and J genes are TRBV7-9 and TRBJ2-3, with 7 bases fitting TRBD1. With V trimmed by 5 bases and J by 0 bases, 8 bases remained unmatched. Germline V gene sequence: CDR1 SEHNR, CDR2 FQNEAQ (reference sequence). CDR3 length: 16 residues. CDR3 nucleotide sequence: TGTGCCAGCAGCCCAACCGGGACAGTAAGCACAGATACGCAGTATTTT. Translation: CASSPTGTVSTDTQYF.